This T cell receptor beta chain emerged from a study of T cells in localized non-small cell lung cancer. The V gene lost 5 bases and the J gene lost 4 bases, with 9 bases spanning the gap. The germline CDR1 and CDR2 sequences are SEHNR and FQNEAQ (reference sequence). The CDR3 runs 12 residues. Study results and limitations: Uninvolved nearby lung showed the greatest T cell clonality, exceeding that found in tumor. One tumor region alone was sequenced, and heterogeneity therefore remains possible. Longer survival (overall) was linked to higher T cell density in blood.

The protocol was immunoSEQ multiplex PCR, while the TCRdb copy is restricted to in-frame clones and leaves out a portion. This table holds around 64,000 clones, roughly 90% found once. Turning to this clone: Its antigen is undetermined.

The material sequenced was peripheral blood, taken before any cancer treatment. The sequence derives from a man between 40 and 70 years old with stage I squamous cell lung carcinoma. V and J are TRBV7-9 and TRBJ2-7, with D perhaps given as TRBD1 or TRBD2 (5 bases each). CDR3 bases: TGTGCCAGCAGCCCGGGACGGTACGAGCAGTACTTC. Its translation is CASSPGRYEQYF.